A single sample is the source of the 23 T cell receptor beta chains below, sequenced in a study of PD-1 blockade in classical Hodgkin lymphoma. Some clones are missing from TCRdb's copy, which holds only in-frame ones; the method was immunoSEQ multiplex PCR. This sample has tens of thousands of clones, with around 89% found just once. Exposure to brentuximab vedotin varied, and each patient had relapsed following autologous stem cell transplantation. The specimen was peripheral blood mononuclear cells (PBMCs), collected at baseline. The receptor set was obtained from a human donor with classical Hodgkin lymphoma.

The V gene is TRBV4-2, the J gene TRBJ1-2, with TRBD1 matching 9 bases. The ends lost 3 bases at V and 4 bases at J; junction bases unmatched: 9. This CDR3 contains 16 residues. CDR1 is LGHNA and CDR2 is YNFKEQ in the germline V gene. CDR3 in amino acids: CASSQDPGQGIYGYTF. The CDR3 coding sequence is TGTGCCAGCAGCCAGGACCCCGGACAGGGGATCTATGGCTACACCTTC.

The rearrangement links TRBV9 to TRBJ2-3; tentative D call: TRBD2 (6 bases). The CDR3 runs 16 residues. Germline V gene sequence: CDR1 SGDLS, CDR2 YYNGEE. Trimming stripped 0 bases from V and 2 bases from J, with 13 bases between. CDR3 in amino acids: CASSVGVADNTDTQYF. Here the CDR3 DNA reads TGTGCCAGCAGCGTAGGGGTAGCGGATAACACAGATACGCAGTATTTT.

The chain combines TRBV4-1 with TRBJ2-2; D ambiguous. This CDR3 spans 16 amino acids. Per the germline V gene, CDR1 is MGHRA and CDR2 is YSYEKL. Trimming stripped 2 bases from V and 1 base from J, with 11 bases between. The CDR3, as DNA: TGCGCCAGCAGCCAATCCATTGCCAGGAACACCGGGGAGCTGTTTTTT. This encodes CASSQSIARNTGELFF.

This chain joins TRBV10-3 and TRBJ2-1, with D uncertain. CDR3 length: 12 residues. Germline lookup yields CDR1 ENHRY and CDR2 SYGVKD. Trimming removed 6 bases at V and 4 bases at J, with 7 bases between. CDR3: CAIRAAYNEQFF. As DNA, the CDR3 is TGTGCCATCAGGGCCGCTTACAATGAGCAGTTCTTC.

This clone was picked up one time. This rearrangement joins TRBV19 to TRBJ2-2; TRBD1 aligns across 7 bases. This CDR3 is 16 amino acids long. From germline, CDR1 is LNHDA and CDR2 SQIVND (reference sequence). The trim removed 5 bases at V and 1 base at J, leaving 7 bases unmatched. The CDR3 nucleotides read TGTGCCAGTAGTTCAATTAGACAGGGGAACACCGGGGAGCTGTTTTTT. Amino acids: CASSSIRQGNTGELFF.

The gene calls are TRBV4-1 and TRBJ2-7; 7 nucleotides match TRBD1. This CDR3 region has 15 residues. Trimming took 5 bases from V and 4 from J; bases not matched to a gene: 11. CDR1 and CDR2 from the germline V gene are MGHRA and YSYEKL. DNA of the CDR3: TGCGCCAGCAGCTTTCACACCGGGACAGCTTACGAGCAGTACTTC. Translation gives CASSFHTGTAYEQYF.

The chain joins TRBV7-9 to TRBJ1-2, with 7 bases aligning to TRBD1. Germline assignment: CDR1 SEHNR and CDR2 FQNEAQ (reference sequence). This CDR3 contains 14 residues. Trimming at V came to 5 bases and at J to 4 bases, leaving 7 bases not matched to a gene. The CDR3 nucleotides read TGTGCCAGCAGCCCTACAGGGGCTGCCTATGGCTACACCTTC. It is translated as CASSPTGAAYGYTF.

The chain combines TRBV25-1 with TRBJ2-7; D is uncertain. The ends were cut back, 2 bases at V and 4 bases at J, with 6 bases in the middle. The germline gives CDR1 MGHDK, CDR2 SYGVNS. This CDR3 is 12 amino acids long. CDR3 protein: CASSEVWYEQYF. As DNA, the CDR3 is TGTGCCAGCAGTGAAGTGTGGTACGAGCAGTACTTC.

The chain combines TRBV6-1 with TRBJ1-5; D is unresolved. Trimming left V 4 bases short and J 0 bases short, with 7 bases between. The CDR3 is made up of 14 amino acids. In germline, CDR1 is MNHNS, CDR2 SASEGT. The CDR3 DNA is TGTGCCAGCAGTGGACGATATAGCAATCAGCCCCAGCATTTT. Translating it yields CASSGRYSNQPQHF.

J is TRBJ1-2 and V is TRBV4-1, with D maybe TRBD1 (5 bases). The V gene lost 2 bases and the J gene lost 6 bases, with 16 bases spanning the gap. CDR3 length: 15 amino acids. The germline gives CDR1 MGHRA, CDR2 YSYEKL. This chain's CDR3 is CASSQLTATPDGYTF. For the CDR3, the DNA is TGCGCCAGCAGCCAATTGACAGCCACCCCTGATGGCTACACCTTC.

This clone was counted between two and nine times. The chain recombines TRBV7-8 with TRBJ1-1; D is unresolved. Germline loops: CDR1 SGHVS, CDR2 FQNEAQ. The CDR3 spans 15 residues. The germline V and J ends were trimmed by 0 bases and 1 base, with 9 bases remaining between them. The CDR3 DNA reads as TGTGCCAGCAGCTTAGCTTATTCAGCGAACACTGAAGCTTTCTTT. This encodes CASSLAYSANTEAFF.

This clone was picked up a small number of times. The chain carries TRBV2 and TRBJ1-1; 7 bases agree with TRBD1. With V trimmed by 7 bases and J by 0 bases, 2 bases remained unmatched. In germline, CDR1 is SNHLY, CDR2 FYNNEI. The CDR3 has 13 residues. In DNA, the CDR3 is TGTGCCAGCAAAGACAGGGTGAACACTGAAGCTTTCTTT. Translation: CASKDRVNTEAFF.

This clone was observed a single time. J is TRBJ1-2 and V is TRBV6-5; no clear D gene. CDR1 MNHEY and CDR2 SVGAGI come from the germline V gene. The CDR3 length is 14 residues. V was cut by 7 bases and J by 0 bases, with 12 bases left in between. The CDR3 bases are TGTGCCAGCACCCCCGGCGGGTCTAACTATGGCTACACCTTC. As protein: CASTPGGSNYGYTF.

The chain is built from TRBV5-1 and TRBJ1-2, with a weak D call TRBD1 (5 bases). Trimming took off 3 bases at V and 4 bases at J, with 13 bases between the two ends. Per germline, CDR1 SGHRS and CDR2 YFSETQ. The CDR3 covers 14 residues. The CDR3 DNA follows: TGCGCCAGCAGCTCCGACGGGGACGTCTATGGCTACACCTTC. Translation: CASSSDGDVYGYTF.

This chain joins TRBV12-5 and TRBJ1-1; D gene uncertain. Germline values: CDR1 LGHNT, CDR2 FRNRAP. V lost 5 bases and J 7 bases, leaving 11 bases between the germline ends. The CDR3 sequence is 12 residues long. CDR3 protein: CASGHDNGEAFF. In nucleotides, the CDR3 is TGTGCTAGTGGTCACGACAACGGTGAAGCTTTCTTT.

The rearrangement uses TRBV6-5 and TRBJ2-5, with 9 bases that match TRBD1. V was clipped by 6 bases and J by 1 base; unmatched bases: 6. The CDR3 is made up of 15 amino acids. Per germline, CDR1 MNHEY and CDR2 SVGAGI. Written as DNA, the CDR3 is TGTGCCAGCAGGCTGACAGGGGGTCCCCAAGAGACCCAGTACTTC. It is translated as CASRLTGGPQETQYF.

V and J are TRBV14 and TRBJ1-1; D uncertain. CDR1 SGHDN and CDR2 FVKESK come from the germline V gene. The CDR3 spans 13 residues. V was cut by 1 base and J by 3 bases, with 6 bases left in between. The CDR3 DNA follows: TGTGCCAGCAGCCAAGTAGGGTACACTGAAGCTTTCTTT. Translating gives CASSQVGYTEAFF.

The rearrangement uses TRBV7-2 and TRBJ1-1, with D unclear. The CDR3 spans 13 residues. Germline V gene sequence: CDR1 SGHTA, CDR2 FQGNSA. Trimming removed 4 bases at V and 7 bases at J, with 13 bases between. CDR3 residues: CASSSNSGYEAFF. The CDR3 coding sequence is TGTGCCAGCAGCTCCAACAGTGGCTATGAAGCTTTCTTT.

This chain uses TRBV18 with TRBJ1-3; D is undetermined. The CDR3 totals 17 residues. Trimming took off 5 bases at V and 0 bases at J, with 17 bases between the two ends. Per the germline V gene, CDR1 is KGHSH and CDR2 is LQKENI. CDR3 bases: TGTGCCAGCTCATCCGGACGCCCCCAAAGCTCTGGAAACACCATATATTTT. As protein: CASSSGRPQSSGNTIYF.

V usage is TRBV28 and J usage is TRBJ1-1; D gene unclear. V lost 6 bases and J 1 base, leaving 12 bases between the germline ends. This CDR3 contains 14 residues. CDR1 is MDHEN, CDR2 SYDVKM, per germline. The CDR3 sequence: CASSPSPANTEAFF. DNA of the CDR3: TGTGCCAGCAGCCCATCCCCAGCGAACACTGAAGCTTTCTTT. Drawing the rest from reference TRBV28 and TRBJ1-1, the complete variable domain is DVKVTQSSRYLVKRTGEKVFLECVQDMDHENMFWYRQDPGLGLRLIYFSYDVKMKEKGDIPEGYSVSREKKERFSLILESASTNQTSMYLCASSPSPANTEAFFGQGTRLTVV.

On this clone: The same CDR3 also results from other DNA sequences found in this sample. The chain has TRBV4-1 and TRBJ2-1; D is undetermined. This CDR3 is built from 15 residues. Germline V gene lookup returns CDR1 MGHRA and CDR2 YSYEKL. Trimming removed 0 bases from V and 1 base from J, with 7 bases in between. The DNA for the CDR3 is TGCGCCAGCAGCCAAGAAGGCCTTTCCTACAATGAGCAGTTCTTC. This encodes CASSQEGLSYNEQFF.

The chain is built from TRBV5-1 and TRBJ1-3, with D tentatively TRBD1 (6 bases). The CDR3 totals 17 residues. V lost 6 bases to trimming and J lost 0 bases, with 19 bases between them. The germline V gene encodes CDR1 SGHRS and CDR2 YFSETQ. CDR3 sequence: CASTAGTPVSSGNTIYF. As DNA, the CDR3 is TGCGCCAGCACAGCCGGGACACCGGTTAGCTCTGGAAACACCATATATTTT.

The chain recombines TRBV29-1 with TRBJ1-2; a possible D gene is TRBD1 (5 bases). This CDR3 has 14 amino acids. CDR1 is SQVTM and CDR2 is ANQGSEA in the germline V gene. The V and J ends lost 6 bases and 3 bases respectively, with 17 bases between them. This chain's CDR3 is CSVYRDPPHYGYTF. The CDR3 nucleotides are TGCAGCGTCTACCGGGACCCCCCTCACTATGGCTACACCTTC.